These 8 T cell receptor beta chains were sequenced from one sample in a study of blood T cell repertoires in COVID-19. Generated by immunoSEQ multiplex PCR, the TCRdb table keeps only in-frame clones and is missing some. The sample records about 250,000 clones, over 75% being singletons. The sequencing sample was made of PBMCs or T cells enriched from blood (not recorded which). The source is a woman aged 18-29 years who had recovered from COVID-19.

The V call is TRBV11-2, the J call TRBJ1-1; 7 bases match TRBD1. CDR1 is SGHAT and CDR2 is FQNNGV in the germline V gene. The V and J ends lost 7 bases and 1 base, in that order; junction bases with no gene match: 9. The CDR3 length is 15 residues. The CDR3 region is CASNWGTVKNTEAFF. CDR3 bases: TGTGCCAGCAACTGGGGGACAGTAAAGAACACTGAAGCTTTCTTT.

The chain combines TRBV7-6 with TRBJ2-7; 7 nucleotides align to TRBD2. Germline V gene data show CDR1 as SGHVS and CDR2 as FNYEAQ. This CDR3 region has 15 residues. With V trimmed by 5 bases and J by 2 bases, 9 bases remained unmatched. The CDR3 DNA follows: TGTGCCAGCAGCCAAGAGGTAGGGAGGGCCTACGAGCAGTACTTC. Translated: CASSQEVGRAYEQYF.

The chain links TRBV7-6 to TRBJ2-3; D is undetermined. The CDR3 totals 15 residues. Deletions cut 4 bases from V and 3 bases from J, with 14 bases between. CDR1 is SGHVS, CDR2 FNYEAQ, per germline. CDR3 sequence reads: CASSSRLSWTDTQYF. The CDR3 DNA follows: TGTGCCAGCAGCTCCCGGTTATCATGGACAGATACGCAGTATTTT.

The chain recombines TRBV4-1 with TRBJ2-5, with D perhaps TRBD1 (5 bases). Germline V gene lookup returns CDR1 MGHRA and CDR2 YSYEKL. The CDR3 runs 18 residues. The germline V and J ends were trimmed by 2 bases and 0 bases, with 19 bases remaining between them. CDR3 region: CASSQPPTGRAYQETQYF. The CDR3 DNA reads TGCGCCAGCAGCCAACCGCCCACAGGTCGAGCTTACCAAGAGACCCAGTACTTC.

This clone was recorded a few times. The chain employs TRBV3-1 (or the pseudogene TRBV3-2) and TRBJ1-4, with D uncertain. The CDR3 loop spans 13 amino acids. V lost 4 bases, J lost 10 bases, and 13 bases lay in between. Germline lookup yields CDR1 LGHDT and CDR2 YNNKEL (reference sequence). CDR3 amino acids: CASSPRAESKLFF. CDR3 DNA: TGTGCCAGCAGCCCGCGGGCCGAATCAAAACTGTTTTTT.

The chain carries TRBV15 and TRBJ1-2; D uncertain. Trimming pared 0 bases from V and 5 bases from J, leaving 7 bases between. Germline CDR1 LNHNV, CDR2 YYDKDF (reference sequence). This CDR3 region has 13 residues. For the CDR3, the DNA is TGTGCCACCAGCAGAGAGCGGCTGTATGGCTACACCTTC. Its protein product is CATSRERLYGYTF. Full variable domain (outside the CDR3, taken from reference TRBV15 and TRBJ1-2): DAMVIQNPRYQVTQFGKPVTLSCSQTLNHNVMYWYQQKSSQAPKLLFHYYDKDFNNEADTPDNFQSRRPNTSFCFLDIRSPGLGDTAMYLCATSRERLYGYTFGSGTRLTVV.

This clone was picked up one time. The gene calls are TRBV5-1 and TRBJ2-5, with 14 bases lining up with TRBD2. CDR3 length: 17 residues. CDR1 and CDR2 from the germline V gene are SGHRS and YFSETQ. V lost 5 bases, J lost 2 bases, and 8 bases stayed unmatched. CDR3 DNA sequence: TGCGCCAGCAGTCGGGGACTAGCGGGGGCGGGGCAAGAGACCCAGTACTTC. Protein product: CASSRGLAGAGQETQYF.

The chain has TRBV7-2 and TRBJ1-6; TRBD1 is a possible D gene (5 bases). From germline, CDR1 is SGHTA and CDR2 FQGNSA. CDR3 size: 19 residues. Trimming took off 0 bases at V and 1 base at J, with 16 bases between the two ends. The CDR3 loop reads CASSLAGGGDGSYNSPLHF. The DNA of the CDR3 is TGTGCCAGCAGCTTAGCGGGGGGGGGTGATGGGTCCTATAATTCACCCCTCCACTTT.